A selection of T cell receptor beta chains follows, all from one sample in a study of response to subunit inactivated influenza vaccine. TCRdb reprocessed the RT-PCR reads via MiXCR and lists one record per CDR3 protein. The sample includes around 790,000 distinct CDR3 sequences, less than 25% of them seen just once. The sample was PBMCs from blood, taken around 5 days after vaccination. These receptor sequences come from a man aged 50-59 years who received an inactivated influenza vaccine. The CDR3 runs from the conserved cysteine through the conserved F or W. Only some rows state a clone size, as once, few, many or a class for expanded clones.

clone size	J gene	V gene	CDR3 protein
-	TRBJ2-1	TRBV7-8	CASSLDSGLFNEQFF
few	TRBJ2-1	TRBV19	CASSMVRTSVDEQFF
few	TRBJ2-7	TRBV20-1	CSANHGLAREQYF
-	TRBJ2-1	TRBV28	CASRGQGANSYNEQFF
-	TRBJ2-5	TRBV15	CATSRPGARETQYF
-	TRBJ2-3	TRBV29-1	CSVARVEEFTQYF
-	TRBJ1-2	TRBV2	CASRPDRMGWHGYNF
few	TRBJ1-2	TRBV5-1	CASSAGWTASNYGYTF
-	TRBJ2-7	TRBV20-1	CSATGTGGDEQYF
-	TRBJ2-5	TRBV2	CASWAGSPRETQYF
-	TRBJ2-5	TRBV27	CASSYFGERQETQYF
few	TRBJ2-3	TRBV7-8	CASSLWDRETTDTQYF
-	TRBJ2-2	TRBV7-9	CASSNKNTGELFF
few	TRBJ2-2	TRBV11-2	CASSLAYGTNTGELFF
few	TRBJ2-7	TRBV29-1	CSVLGFQHTHVLEQYF
-	TRBJ2-7	TRBV20-1	CSARGDVGRGRGYEQYF
-	TRBJ2-7	TRBV7-8	CASSLVILGESEQYF
once	TRBJ2-3	TRBV18	CASSPHRVDTQYF
-	TRBJ1-1	TRBV7-2	CASSPRRGRAEAFF
-	TRBJ2-2	TRBV12-3/TRBV12-4	CASQRGSTTGELFF
-	TRBJ2-1	TRBV29-1	CSVEMAGEQFF
many	TRBJ1-5	TRBV6-2/TRBV6-3	CASSRHRDRNQPQHF
-	TRBJ2-3	TRBV29-1	CSVREGLDTQYF
-	TRBJ1-5	TRBV15	CATSRGGDRGHNQPQHF
few	TRBJ2-1	TRBV6-1	CASSEFSNEQFF
-	TRBJ2-7	TRBV7-6	CASSFLSGESSYEQYF
many	TRBJ2-3	TRBV5-1	CASSLGQGFSEDTQYF
-	TRBJ1-2	TRBV20-1	CSARDRGFYGYTF
-	TRBJ2-1	TRBV20-1	CSEKGGGAFFQQFF
-	TRBJ1-5	TRBV7-9	CASSLRSSQPQHF
few	TRBJ2-1	TRBV7-3	CASSPQGLAGKNEQFF
many	TRBJ1-2	TRBV27	CASSWGQSYGYTF